These T cell receptor beta chains were read from a single sample in a study of neurological immune-mediated disorders. TCRdb independently ran MiXCR on the 5' RACE reads; one entry per CDR3 protein. Among 39,000 or so distinct CDR3 sequences, roughly 4.8% were seen once, and the ten largest hold roughly 9%. Sequencing input: CD4+ T cells from blood. These receptors originate from a man between 18 and 29 years old in good health. CDR3s include the opening cysteine and the closing phenylalanine or tryptophan. The order of the fields is CDR3 protein, J gene, V gene.

cdr3_aa: CASSPGGKALPYF; j_call: TRBJ2-7; v_call: TRBV19
cdr3_aa: CASSIDQNIQYF; j_call: TRBJ2-4; v_call: TRBV19
cdr3_aa: CASSWIGGGITYNEQFF; j_call: TRBJ2-1; v_call: TRBV7-8
cdr3_aa: CSVRGNTEAFF; j_call: TRBJ1-1; v_call: TRBV20-1
cdr3_aa: CSARKLAGGQETQYF; j_call: TRBJ2-5; v_call: TRBV20-1
cdr3_aa: CAITAGCTSGANVLTF; j_call: TRBJ2-6; v_call: TRBV24-1
cdr3_aa: CSARSDDNQPQHF; j_call: TRBJ1-5; v_call: TRBV20-1
cdr3_aa: CASSGTTGYNSPLHF; j_call: TRBJ1-6; v_call: TRBV5-1
cdr3_aa: CSARDQGGNYGYTF; j_call: TRBJ1-2; v_call: TRBV20-1
cdr3_aa: CASSFAGGGSTDTQYF; j_call: TRBJ2-3; v_call: TRBV5-6
cdr3_aa: CASSFVDINYEQYF; j_call: TRBJ2-7; v_call: TRBV5-1
cdr3_aa: CASSSGGNANQPQHF; j_call: TRBJ1-5; v_call: TRBV5-5
cdr3_aa: CASSLNPDRETGELFF; j_call: TRBJ2-2; v_call: TRBV5-1
cdr3_aa: CSAFAGAPETQYF; j_call: TRBJ2-5; v_call: TRBV20-1
cdr3_aa: CSVRTGASSYNEQFF; j_call: TRBJ2-1; v_call: TRBV29-1
cdr3_aa: CASSKTGVSEKLFF; j_call: TRBJ1-4; v_call: TRBV12-3/TRBV12-4
cdr3_aa: CSAIRAQGVEQYF; j_call: TRBJ2-7; v_call: TRBV20-1
cdr3_aa: CASSLTGTYTDTQYF; j_call: TRBJ2-3; v_call: TRBV5-1
cdr3_aa: CASSLAGGSYEQYF; j_call: TRBJ2-7; v_call: TRBV7-2
cdr3_aa: CAITGGLASSGANVLTF; j_call: TRBJ2-6; v_call: TRBV10-3
cdr3_aa: CASRRFTQPQHF; j_call: TRBJ1-5; v_call: TRBV19
cdr3_aa: CAIREQDSSGNTIYF; j_call: TRBJ1-3; v_call: TRBV10-3
cdr3_aa: CASSLWGLANYGYTF; j_call: TRBJ1-2; v_call: TRBV12-3/TRBV12-4
cdr3_aa: CASSRGLWDTQYF; j_call: TRBJ2-3; v_call: TRBV7-2
cdr3_aa: CASSLGTMNTEAFF; j_call: TRBJ1-1; v_call: TRBV5-1
cdr3_aa: CASSQPDRGYTDTQYF; j_call: TRBJ2-3; v_call: TRBV4-1
cdr3_aa: CASSTVKWGRRGNTEAFF; j_call: TRBJ1-1; v_call: TRBV3-1
cdr3_aa: CASSLTQTEKLFF; j_call: TRBJ1-4; v_call: TRBV7-6
cdr3_aa: CASSAGEGRRLFF; j_call: TRBJ1-4; v_call: TRBV5-1
cdr3_aa: CASSLGSGFQETQYF; j_call: TRBJ2-5; v_call: TRBV7-7
cdr3_aa: CASRRSRDSLTYEQYF; j_call: TRBJ2-7; v_call: TRBV27